Listed here are 13 T cell receptor beta chains from one sample, sequenced in a study of T cells in severe cutaneous drug reactions. TCR subtype-specific primers in iRepertoire multiplex PCR prepared libraries for bulk and single-cell sequencing. TCRdb reanalyzed the multiplex PCR reads, giving one entry per CDR3 protein sequence and no DNA. The table for this sample gives about 10,000 distinct CDR3 sequences. The patients sequenced had a carbamazepine-induced Stevens-Johnson syndrome or toxic epidermal necrolysis reaction. The material sequenced was cells from a skin blister. These receptors were obtained from a human donor with Stevens-Johnson syndrome, a severe cutaneous drug reaction.

J is TRBJ1-5 and V is TRBV20-1; with no DNA, the TCRdb D assignment of TRBD1 cannot be verified. This CDR3 has 15 residues. CDR1 DFQATT and CDR2 SNEGSKA come from the germline V gene (reference sequence). CDR3 protein: CSARELDREGQPQHF.

The chain couples TRBV29-1 to TRBJ2-7. The CDR3 covers 13 residues. Germline CDR1 and CDR2: SQVTM and ANQGSEA. CDR3 in amino acids: CSAIPQGAAEQYF.

The J gene is TRBJ2-6, the V gene TRBV29-1; TCRdb proposes TRBD1, but this gene call is untestable without DNA. The CDR3 has 14 amino acids. Germline loops: CDR1 SQVTM, CDR2 ANQGSEA. CDR3 sequence reads: CSVGTGVGANVLTF.

The V call is TRBV20-1, the J call TRBJ1-5; with no DNA, the TCRdb D assignment of TRBD1 cannot be verified. The CDR3 sequence is 18 residues long. The germline CDR1 and CDR2 sequences are DFQATT and SNEGSKA (reference sequence). The CDR3 reads CSAKAGDPVSYSNQPQHF.

The chain couples TRBV29-1 to TRBJ2-1. Germline V gene lookup returns CDR1 SQVTM and CDR2 ANQGSEA. The CDR3 sequence is 13 residues long. The CDR3: CSVEKVAYNEQFF.

This chain uses TRBV29-1 with TRBJ1-1. The CDR3 contains 15 residues. CDR1 and CDR2 (germline): SQVTM, ANQGSEA. CDR3 protein: CSVDVRGLSNIEAFF.

The chain carries TRBV20-1 and TRBJ1-3; the TRBD1 assignment by TCRdb is unverifiable without DNA. Germline V CDR1 and CDR2: DFQATT, SNEGSKA (reference sequence). The CDR3 spans 13 residues. The CDR3: CSARRDSGNTIYF.

This clonotype is labeled large based on frequency. The V call is TRBV12-3 or TRBV12-4, the J call TRBJ1-3. The CDR3 is 12 residues long. CDR3 protein: CASSFSGNTIYF.

The chain links TRBV29-1 to TRBJ1-3. The CDR3 runs to 14 residues. Germline-derived CDR1 and CDR2 are SQVTM and ANQGSEA. This CDR3 is CSVADGHSGNTIYF.

V and J are TRBV29-1 and TRBJ2-5. From germline, CDR1 is SQVTM and CDR2 ANQGSEA. There are 13 residues in the CDR3. The CDR3 loop is CSVELAEGQTQYF.

J is TRBJ2-1 and V is TRBV20-1. The CDR3 is 12 amino acids. CDR1 DFQATT and CDR2 SNEGSKA come from the germline V gene (reference sequence). The CDR3 protein is CSASFADNEQFF.

The chain has TRBV29-1 and TRBJ1-2; the D call from TCRdb, TRBD1, cannot be confirmed without DNA. Looked up from germline, CDR1 is SQVTM and CDR2 is ANQGSEA. This CDR3 has 13 amino acids. CDR3: CSVHRGQGYGYTF. Full variable domain (missing parts from reference TRBV29-1 and TRBJ1-2): SAVISQKPSRDICQRGTSLTIQCQVDSQVTMMFWYRQQPGQSLTLIATANQGSEATYESGFVIDKFPISRPNLTFSTLTVSNMSPEDSSIYLCSVHRGQGYGYTFGSGTRLTVV.

The rearrangement joins TRBV20-1 to TRBJ2-1; the TRBD1 assignment by TCRdb is unverifiable without DNA. This CDR3 contains 15 residues. In germline, CDR1 is DFQATT, CDR2 SNEGSKA (reference sequence). CDR3 sequence: CSARAGTGVGNEQFF.